This passage covers 27 T cell receptor beta chains from one sample sequenced in a study of blood T cell repertoires in COVID-19. Clones were read by immunoSEQ multiplex PCR, and TCRdb kept only the in-frame ones, dropping some. In the table there are a few hundred thousand clones, approximately 80% of which are singletons. Sequencing used peripheral blood. These TCRs come from an elderly man with acute or convalescent COVID-19.

The gene calls are TRBV7-8 and TRBJ1-5, with 10 bases identical to TRBD1. Germline lookup yields CDR1 SGHVS and CDR2 FQNEAQ. The CDR3 loop spans 15 amino acids. With 2 bases clipped from V and 7 bases from J, the junction kept 5 bases outside the gene matches. The CDR3 protein is CASSLLGDRGQPQHF. CDR3 DNA sequence: TGTGCCAGCAGCTTATTAGGGGACAGGGGACAGCCCCAGCATTTT. Supplemented by reference TRBV7-8 and TRBJ1-5, the full variable domain reads GAGVSQSPRYKVAKRGQDVALRCDPISGHVSLFWYQQALGQGPEFLTYFQNEAQLDKSGLPSDRFFAERPEGSVSTLKIQRTQQEDSAVYLCASSLLGDRGQPQHFGDGTRLSIL.

The genes are TRBV7-2 and TRBJ2-4; D is perhaps TRBD1 (6 bases). V was cut by 1 base and J by 5 bases, with 12 bases left in between. The CDR3 has 15 amino acids. Germline lookup yields CDR1 SGHTA and CDR2 FQGNSA. Written as DNA, the CDR3 is TGTGCCAGCAGCTTAGAGGTCAGGGGCGAAAACATTCAGTACTTC. This translates into CASSLEVRGENIQYF.

The genes are TRBV2 and TRBJ1-6; the match to TRBD1 covers 8 bases. J lost 6 bases, V lost 7 bases, and 8 bases had no gene match. Germline V gene lookup returns CDR1 SNHLY and CDR2 FYNNEI. This CDR3 is 15 amino acids long. The CDR3 sequence: CASTSDRGTNSPLHF. CDR3 DNA: TGTGCCAGCACTTCCGACAGGGGTACTAATTCACCCCTCCACTTT.

The chain has TRBV24-1 and TRBJ2-2; 7 bases fit TRBD1. This CDR3 is 17 amino acids long. CDR1 is KGHDR, CDR2 SFDVKD, per germline. Trimming removed 5 bases from V and 1 base from J; junction bases left unmatched: 9. This CDR3 reads CATSAPPGQKNTGELFF. CDR3 nucleotides: TGTGCCACCAGTGCTCCCCCGGGACAGAAGAACACCGGGGAGCTGTTTTTT.

In its sample, this clone was seen once. The chain combines TRBV5-1 with TRBJ2-7; D call uncertain. V was pared by 4 bases and J by 0 bases, with 8 bases between. Germline V lookup: CDR1 SGHRS, CDR2 YFSETQ. The length of the CDR3 is 13 residues. The CDR3 here is CASSPGSSYEQYF. The CDR3 DNA reads TGCGCCAGCAGCCCCGGGTCCTCCTACGAGCAGTACTTC. Full variable domain (outside the CDR3, taken from reference TRBV5-1 and TRBJ2-7): KAGVTQTPRYLIKTRGQQVTLSCSPISGHRSVSWYQQTPGQGLQFLFEYFSETQRNKGNFPGRFSGRQFSNSRSEMNVSTLELGDSALYLCASSPGSSYEQYFGPGTRLTVT.

The gene calls are TRBV23-1 and TRBJ1-1, with D maybe TRBD1 (6 bases). TRBV23-1 counts as an open reading frame of uncertain function. V was cut by 3 bases and J by 6 bases, with 8 bases left in between. The CDR3 runs to 12 residues. As DNA, the CDR3 is TGCGCCAGCAGTCAGGGGGCCCCTGAAGCTTTCTTT. It codes for CASSQGAPEAFF.

V usage is TRBV3-1 (or the pseudogene TRBV3-2) and J usage is TRBJ1-1; TRBD1 might be the D (5 bases). Germline CDR1 LGHDT, CDR2 YNNKEL (reference sequence). The V end lost 4 bases, the J end lost 7 bases, and 10 bases lay between the germline ends. The CDR3 totals 12 residues. CDR3 loop: CASSLSGGEAFF. Written as DNA, the CDR3 is TGTGCCAGCAGCCTAAGCGGGGGTGAAGCTTTCTTT.

The chain uses TRBV19 and TRBJ1-5, with 7 bases aligning to TRBD1. Germline V gene sequence: CDR1 LNHDA, CDR2 SQIVND (reference sequence). CDR3 length: 14 amino acids. V dropped 4 bases and J dropped 7; count of bases not matched to a gene: 7. The CDR3 here is CASSTTGSKQPQHF. The CDR3 nucleotides are TGTGCCAGTAGTACGACAGGGTCAAAGCAGCCCCAGCATTTT. The full variable domain, in which reference TRBV19 and TRBJ1-5 provide the parts outside the CDR3, is DGGITQSPKYLFRKEGQNVTLSCEQNLNHDAMYWYRQDPGQGLRLIYYSQIVNDFQKGDIAEGYSVSREKKESFPLTVTSAQKNPTAFYLCASSTTGSKQPQHFGDGTRLSIL.

For the CDR3, the DNA is TGTGCCAGCAGTCCCCTTCGCGGCAGCACAGATACGCAGTATTTT. It specifies CASSPLRGSTDTQYF. The J gene is TRBJ2-3, the V gene TRBV27; no reliable D call. This CDR3 is 15 amino acids long. V lost 5 bases and J 0 bases, leaving 12 bases between the germline ends. Germline CDR1 reads MNHEY; CDR2 reads SMNVEV (reference sequence).

J is TRBJ1-2 and V is TRBV3-1 (or the pseudogene TRBV3-2), with D perhaps TRBD1 (5 bases). Looked up from germline, CDR1 is LGHDT and CDR2 is YNNKEL (reference sequence). The CDR3 is 14 residues long. V was clipped by 7 bases and J by 2 bases, with 14 bases between them. The CDR3 sequence: CASTRKGVNYGYTF. CDR3 coding DNA: TGTGCCAGCACCCGTAAAGGGGTAAACTATGGCTACACCTTC.

The gene calls are TRBV2 and TRBJ2-1, with D maybe TRBD2 (5 bases). This CDR3 contains 15 residues. Germline V gene sequence: CDR1 SNHLY, CDR2 FYNNEI. V was shortened by 7 bases and J by 2 bases, with 15 bases between the two germline ends. The CDR3 DNA reads as TGTGCCAGCAAGGAAGGACTCCCGCCCTACAATGAGCAGTTCTTC. Protein product: CASKEGLPPYNEQFF. Drawing the rest from reference TRBV2 and TRBJ2-1, the complete variable domain is EPEVTQTPSHQVTQMGQEVILRCVPISNHLYFYWYRQILGQKVEFLVSFYNNEISEKSEIFDDQFSVERPDGSNFTLKIRSTKLEDSAMYFCASKEGLPPYNEQFFGPGTRLTVL.

The chain links TRBV6-5 to TRBJ1-3; D ambiguous. The V gene lost 4 bases and the J gene lost 0 bases, with 10 bases spanning the gap. Germline V gene data show CDR1 as MNHEY and CDR2 as SVGAGI. The CDR3 is 15 residues long. Here the CDR3 reads CASSSEHHSGNTIYF. For the CDR3, the DNA is TGTGCCAGCAGTTCCGAGCATCACTCTGGAAACACCATATATTTT.

The sample holds one count of this clone. The V call is TRBV4-2, the J call TRBJ1-6, with 8 bases lining up with TRBD1. Germline lookup yields CDR1 LGHNA and CDR2 YNFKEQ. The CDR3 sequence is 20 residues long. Trimming took 2 bases from V and 0 from J; bases not matched to a gene: 12. This chain's CDR3 is CASSQNPTGAVSSYNSPLHF. CDR3 in DNA: TGTGCCAGCAGCCAAAATCCGACAGGGGCCGTAAGCTCCTATAATTCACCCCTCCACTTT.

This chain joins TRBV19 and TRBJ1-5, with D possibly TRBD1 on 6 matching bases. The CDR3 spans 16 residues. Germline V gene sequence: CDR1 LNHDA, CDR2 SQIVND (reference sequence). Trimming left V 4 bases short and J 7 bases short, with 20 bases between. CDR3 DNA: TGTGCCAGTAGTACTGGGGTCACAGGGCAAGGACAGCCCCAGCATTTT. Translated, it gives CASSTGVTGQGQPQHF.

V gene TRBV5-6 combines with J gene TRBJ2-2; 10 bases map to TRBD2. The CDR3 has 18 amino acids. The V segment lost 4 bases and the J segment 5 bases; nucleotides outside the gene matches: 14. Looked up from germline, CDR1 is SGHDT and CDR2 is YYEEEE. CDR3 sequence: CASSPPGQRGGTTGELFF. CDR3 sequence (DNA): TGTGCCAGCAGCCCTCCGGGCCAGCGGGGGGGAACAACCGGGGAGCTGTTTTTT.

This clone was counted only a few times. The chain links TRBV19 to TRBJ2-1; the match to TRBD2 covers 9 bases. The germline V gene has CDR1 LNHDA and CDR2 SQIVND (reference sequence). Unmatched junction bases numbered 26, after V lost 4 bases and J lost 7 bases. The CDR3 length is 21 residues. CDR3 DNA sequence: TGTGCCAGTAGTAAGGGACACCTATCAAGAATAGCGGGAGAAGTCTGGAATGAGCAGTTCTTC. It encodes CASSKGHLSRIAGEVWNEQFF.

The chain couples TRBV11-2 to TRBJ2-7; D is unresolved. The CDR3 contains 14 residues. Germline V CDR1 and CDR2: SGHAT, FQNNGV. V lost 6 bases, J lost 2 bases, and 14 bases lay in between. The CDR3 sequence: CASSAIRRTYEQYF. CDR3 coding DNA: TGTGCCAGCAGTGCCATCCGGCGGACCTACGAGCAGTACTTC.

The rearrangement joins TRBV24-1 to TRBJ2-7; D unclear. V lost 5 bases, J lost 2 bases, and 9 bases lay in between. The germline V gene has CDR1 KGHDR and CDR2 SFDVKD. The CDR3 consists of 13 residues. The CDR3 DNA follows: TGTGCCACCAGTGGGGCTTCCCCCTACGAGCAGTACTTC. It encodes CATSGASPYEQYF.

V is TRBV10-3 and J is TRBJ2-7; 9 nucleotides match TRBD1. CDR3 size: 15 residues. Trimming removed 5 bases from V and 2 bases from J; junction bases left unmatched: 7. Germline CDR1 is ENHRY and CDR2 is SYGVKD. The DNA of the CDR3 is TGTGCCATCAGTACAGGGGGCACCCCGACCTACGAGCAGTACTTC. The encoded protein is CAISTGGTPTYEQYF.

J is TRBJ2-5 and V is TRBV28; TRBD1 is a possible D gene (6 bases). V was pared by 3 bases and J by 9 bases, with 23 bases between. The CDR3 extends over 16 amino acids. Germline loops: CDR1 MDHEN, CDR2 SYDVKM. For the CDR3, the DNA is TGTGCCAGCAGTTTGCGGGCAGGGGTAGACCGGGCGGCCCAGTACTTC. Translation gives CASSLRAGVDRAAQYF.

The chain uses TRBV3-1 (or the pseudogene TRBV3-2) and TRBJ2-3; 11 nucleotides align to TRBD2. This CDR3 contains 17 residues. The trim removed 4 bases at V and 2 bases at J, leaving 8 bases unmatched. The germline V gene has CDR1 LGHDT and CDR2 YNNKEL (reference sequence). CDR3 DNA sequence: TGTGCCAGCAGCCTTCCCCGACTAGCGGGAACCACAGATACGCAGTATTTT. Protein sequence: CASSLPRLAGTTDTQYF.

The chain uses TRBV5-8 and TRBJ2-3, with TRBD1 matching 7 bases. Germline V gene lookup returns CDR1 SGHTS and CDR2 YDEGEE. The V segment lost 4 bases and the J segment 3 bases; nucleotides outside the gene matches: 5. This CDR3 is built from 14 residues. This chain's CDR3 is CASSEHRGTDTQYF. The CDR3 region has the DNA TGTGCCAGCAGCGAACACAGGGGAACAGATACGCAGTATTTT.

In regard to this clone: Other DNA sequences in this sample translate to the same CDR3. The chain joins TRBV6-5 to TRBJ1-2; 8 bases line up with TRBD1. J gave up 3 bases and V 4 bases, and 1 base lay outside the gene matches. This CDR3 comprises 13 residues. CDR1 is MNHEY, CDR2 SVGAGI, per germline. CDR3 region: CASSSTGDYGYTF. The CDR3 DNA reads TGTGCCAGCAGTTCGACAGGGGACTATGGCTACACCTTC.

The chain carries TRBV27 and TRBJ2-7, with 9 bases aligning to TRBD1. With V trimmed by 2 bases and J by 4 bases, 9 bases remained unmatched. Per germline, CDR1 MNHEY and CDR2 SMNVEV (reference sequence). The CDR3 runs 16 residues. The CDR3 bases are TGTGCCAGCAGTTTAAGGAAATCCGGGACAGGGTACGAGCAGTACTTC. Residues: CASSLRKSGTGYEQYF.

The CDR3 bases are TGTGCCAGCAGCTTGATGTACAGGGGAGAGGATGGCTACACCTTC. It encodes CASSLMYRGEDGYTF. J is TRBJ1-2 and V is TRBV5-8; 7 bases map to TRBD1. The germline CDR1 and CDR2 sequences are SGHTS and YDEGEE. The J segment lost 6 bases and the V segment lost 1 base, leaving 9 bases of the junction unmatched. The CDR3 is 15 amino acids.

The chain recombines TRBV18 with TRBJ1-1, with D possibly being TRBD1 (6 bases). There are 13 residues in the CDR3. With 6 bases removed from V and 4 bases from J, the gap between germline ends came to 12 bases. CDR1 is KGHSH, CDR2 LQKENI, per germline. CDR3 region: CASSPSTGTEAFF. DNA of the CDR3: TGTGCCAGCTCTCCTTCGACAGGCACTGAAGCTTTCTTT.

The J gene is TRBJ1-1, the V gene TRBV5-1; the D gene is possibly TRBD1 (5 bases). The CDR3 length is 15 residues. The V gene lost 4 bases and the J gene lost 0 bases, with 13 bases spanning the gap. Per germline, CDR1 SGHRS and CDR2 YFSETQ. Written as DNA, the CDR3 is TGCGCCAGCAGCCCCAGGGTGGAAATGAACACTGAAGCTTTCTTT. This gives the protein CASSPRVEMNTEAFF.